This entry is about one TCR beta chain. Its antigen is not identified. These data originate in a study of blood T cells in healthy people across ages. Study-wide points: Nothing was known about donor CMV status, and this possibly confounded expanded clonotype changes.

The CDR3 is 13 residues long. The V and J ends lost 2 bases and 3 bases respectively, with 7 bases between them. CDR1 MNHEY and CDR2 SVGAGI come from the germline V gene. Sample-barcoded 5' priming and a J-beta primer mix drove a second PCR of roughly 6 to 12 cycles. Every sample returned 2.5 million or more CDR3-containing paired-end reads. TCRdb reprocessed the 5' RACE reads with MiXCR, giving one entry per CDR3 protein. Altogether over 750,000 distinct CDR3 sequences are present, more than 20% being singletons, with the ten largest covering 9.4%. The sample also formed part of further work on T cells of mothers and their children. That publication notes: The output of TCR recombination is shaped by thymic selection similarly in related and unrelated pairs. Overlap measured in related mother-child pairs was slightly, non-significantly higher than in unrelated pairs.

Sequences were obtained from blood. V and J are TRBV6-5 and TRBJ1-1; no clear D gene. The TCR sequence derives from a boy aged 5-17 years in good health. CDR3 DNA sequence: TGTGCCAGCAGTTACACAAGATACACTGAAGCTTTCTTT. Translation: CASSYTRYTEAFF.